The rows below give T cell receptor beta chains drawn from one sample of a study of blood T cells in healthy people across ages. From the 5' RACE reads, TCRdb called clonotypes with MiXCR, one entry per CDR3 protein. The data contain about 580,000 distinct CDR3 sequences, 40% to 55% of them singletons. The sample taken for sequencing was blood. The receptors shown here come from an older man in good health. The CDR3 runs from the conserved cysteine through the conserved F or W. The D gene is left open where the match is weak. Size tells how often a clone was seen (once, few, many) or the class of an expanded clone, and some rows leave it out.

clone_size,j_call,v_call,d_call,cdr3_aa,cdr3_nt
-,TRBJ2-1,TRBV7-2,-,CASGSVRGRVGNQFF,TGTGCCAGCGGCTCCGTACGGGGTAGGGTTGGGAATCAGTTCTTC
-,TRBJ2-3,TRBV6-5,-,CASSYRTPRTDTQYF,TGTGCCAGCAGTTATCGGACCCCGCGAACAGATACGCAGTATTTT
-,TRBJ1-5,TRBV7-2,-,CASSLAPSQPQHF,TGTGCCAGCAGCTTAGCCCCGAGCCAGCCCCAGCATTTT
-,TRBJ2-2,TRBV7-2,TRBD1,CASSSKTGIGELFF,TGTGCCAGCAGCTCAAAGACAGGGATCGGGGAGCTGTTTTTT
-,TRBJ2-1,TRBV6-2/TRBV6-3,TRBD1,CASSYSGQGEYQETQFF,TGTGCCAGCAGTTACTCGGGGCAGGGGGAGTACCAAGAGACCCAGTTCTTC
once,TRBJ2-3,TRBV4-1,-,CASSQEGSPGASTDTQYF,TGCGCCAGCAGCCAAGAAGGATCGCCGGGTGCCAGCACAGATACGCAGTATTTT
few,TRBJ1-3,TRBV6-5,TRBD1,CASSYRIPGQGATIYF,TGTGCCAGCAGTTACCGCATTCCGGGACAGGGTGCCACCATATATTTT
-,TRBJ2-1,TRBV29-1,TRBD1,CSPSRTGSYNEQFF,TGCAGCCCTTCTCGGACAGGGTCCTACAATGAGCAGTTCTTC
-,TRBJ2-3,TRBV15,TRBD2,CATSRGTRWEQYF,TGTGCCACCAGCAGAGGGACTAGATGGGAGCAGTATTTT
-,TRBJ1-2,TRBV12-3/TRBV12-4,TRBD1,CASSLVDRDGYTF,TGTGCCAGCAGCCTCGTCGACAGGGATGGCTACACCTTC
-,TRBJ2-3,TRBV28,TRBD2,CASSVQGSGLAGGPDTQYF,TGTGCCAGCAGTGTACAGGGGTCCGGACTAGCGGGAGGGCCCGATACGCAGTATTTT
-,TRBJ2-7,TRBV30,TRBD2,CAWTRTSGLYEQYF,TGTGCCTGGACACGGACTAGCGGCCTCTACGAGCAGTACTTC
many,TRBJ2-3,TRBV6-6,-,CASTPTRGGSTDTQYF,TGTGCCAGCACCCCGACCCGGGGCGGGAGCACAGATACGCAGTATTTT